A selection of T cell receptor beta chains follows, all from one sample in a study of shared clonotypes between healthy human individuals. The repertoire was sequenced with immunoSEQ multiplex PCR; TCRdb's copy has only in-frame clones and lacks some. The sample carries about 480,000 clones, 70% to 80% recorded once. The source material was PBMCs. Every receptor here comes from a woman in her thirties or forties in good health. Some clones in this sample may be carry-over from other donors' samples. Both conserved end residues are part of each CDR3. D genes are given only for firm matches. The size field is filled for only some rows; it gives once, few, many or a size class.

>TRBV7-2|TRBD2|-|TRBJ2-3
CASSRLAGAWDTQYF
TGTGCCAGCAGCCGACTAGCGGGAGCATGGGATACGCAGTATTTT
>TRBV5-1|-|-|TRBJ2-1
CASSLVGSGAYNEQFF
TGCGCCAGCAGCTTGGTAGGTAGCGGAGCCTACAATGAGCAGTTCTTC
>TRBV7-6|-|-|TRBJ1-4
CASSLGAAYEKLFF
TGTGCCAGCAGCTTAGGGGCTGCGTATGAAAAACTGTTTTTT
>TRBV7-9|TRBD1|-|TRBJ2-5
CASSHGWTGSGTQYF
TGTGCCAGCAGCCACGGTTGGACAGGGAGCGGGACCCAGTACTTC
>TRBV11-1|TRBD2|-|TRBJ2-5
CASSPGLAGLQETQYF
TGTGCCAGCAGCCCCGGACTAGCGGGGCTCCAAGAGACCCAGTACTTC
>TRBV6-4|-|-|TRBJ2-6
CASSLNSGANVLTF
TGTGCCAGCTCCTTGAATTCTGGGGCCAACGTCCTGACTTTC
>TRBV30|-|few|TRBJ2-1
CAWSGLDPVNEQFF
TGTGCCTGGAGTGGGCTGGACCCGGTCAATGAGCAGTTCTTC
>TRBV9|-|few|TRBJ1-1
CASSALTNTEAFF
TGTGCCAGCAGCGCCCTAACAAACACTGAAGCTTTCTTT
>TRBV28|-|-|TRBJ2-6
CASSLWESGANVLTF
TGTGCCAGCAGTTTATGGGAGTCTGGGGCCAACGTCCTGACTTTC
>TRBV11-2|TRBD1|-|TRBJ1-3
CASSTGTAGNTIYF
TGTGCCAGCAGCACCGGGACAGCTGGAAACACCATATATTTT
>TRBV5-4|TRBD2|-|TRBJ2-5
CASSTQLAGAETQYF
TGTGCCAGCAGCACCCAACTAGCGGGAGCAGAGACCCAGTACTTC
>TRBV5-1|TRBD2|-|TRBJ2-1
CASSLGAGDKGEQFF
TGCGCCAGCAGCTTGGGAGCGGGAGACAAGGGTGAGCAGTTCTTC
>TRBV6-7|-|-|TRBJ2-3
CASSYPSGQSSTDTQYF
TGTGCCAGCAGTTACCCCTCCGGACAGTCTAGCACAGATACGCAGTATTTT
>TRBV5-4|-|-|TRBJ2-1
CASSLGSDEQFF
TGTGCCAGCAGCTTGGGTAGTGATGAGCAGTTCTTC
>TRBV5-4|-|-|TRBJ1-2
CASSRGGTRPTYGYTF
TGTGCCAGCAGCCGGGGTGGGACCAGGCCGACCTATGGCTACACCTTC
>TRBV27|TRBD2|few|TRBJ2-7
CASSLLGGGGPHEQYF
TGTGCCAGCAGTTTATTGGGTGGGGGAGGGCCCCACGAGCAGTACTTC
>TRBV7-7|-|-|TRBJ2-5
CASSLGGGFEETQYF
TGTGCTAGCAGCTTAGGTGGAGGGTTCGAAGAGACCCAGTACTTC
>TRBV29-1|TRBD1|-|TRBJ2-7
CSVGTGVDEQYF
TGCAGCGTTGGCACAGGGGTTGATGAGCAGTACTTC
>TRBV5-6|-|-|TRBJ2-5
CASSFSGVRETQYF
TGTGCCAGCAGCTTTTCTGGGGTAAGGGAGACCCAGTACTTC
>TRBV7-9|-|-|TRBJ2-5
CASSPVGGLGETQYF
TGTGCCAGCAGCCCAGTTGGGGGATTGGGGGAGACCCAGTACTTC
>TRBV7-8|-|-|TRBJ1-3
CASSLGFSGNTIYF
TGTGCCAGCAGTTTGGGGTTCTCTGGAAACACCATATATTTT
>TRBV5-1|-|-|TRBJ1-1
CASAPGRDTEAFF
TGCGCCAGCGCCCCTGGGAGGGACACTGAAGCTTTCTTT
>TRBV9|-|once|TRBJ2-1
CASSAPIGGAEQFF
TGTGCCAGCAGCGCACCCATTGGGGGCGCTGAGCAGTTCTTC
>TRBV7-9|TRBD1|-|TRBJ2-1
CASHRDRNYNEQFF
TGTGCCAGCCACCGGGACAGAAACTACAATGAGCAGTTCTTC
>TRBV19|TRBD1|once|TRBJ1-1
CASSNRGTAMNTEAFF
TGTGCCAGTAGTAACCGCGGGACAGCCATGAACACTGAAGCTTTCTTT
>TRBV28|TRBD2|-|TRBJ2-1
CASNVAGVSYNEQFF
TGTGCCAGCAACGTAGCGGGAGTCTCCTACAATGAGCAGTTCTTC
>TRBV19|TRBD1|-|TRBJ2-2
CASQNRDRVDTGELFF
TGTGCCAGCCAGAACCGGGACAGGGTTGACACCGGGGAGCTGTTTTTT
>TRBV19|TRBD2|-|TRBJ2-5
CASSTQSGRRKTQYF
TGTGCCAGTAGTACCCAAAGCGGGAGGCGGAAGACCCAGTACTTC
>TRBV4-2|-|-|TRBJ2-2
CASSQDSWERNTGELFF
TGTGCCAGCAGCCAAGACTCATGGGAGAGGAACACCGGGGAGCTGTTTTTT
>TRBV21-1|-|-|TRBJ2-1
CASNTGEQFF
TGTGCCAGCAATACCGGTGAGCAGTTCTTC
>TRBV18|TRBD1|-|TRBJ1-1
CASSPGQGEAFF
TGTGCCAGCTCTCCAGGACAGGGTGAAGCTTTCTTT
>TRBV5-4|TRBD1|-|TRBJ2-1
CASSRDSDYNEQFF
TGTGCCAGCAGCCGGGACAGTGACTACAATGAGCAGTTCTTC
>TRBV7-6|TRBD2|few|TRBJ2-7
CASSLSGQTSYEQYF
TGTGCCAGCAGCCTTAGCGGGCAAACTTCCTACGAGCAGTACTTC
>TRBV5-1|-|once|TRBJ1-4
CASSVARNFRLTNEKLFF
TGCGCCAGCAGCGTGGCCAGGAACTTTAGACTAACTAATGAAAAACTGTTTTTT
>TRBV27|-|-|TRBJ1-2
CASSFGGYEGYTF
TGTGCCAGCAGCTTCGGGGGGTATGAGGGCTACACCTTC
>TRBV7-9|-|few|TRBJ1-1
CASSLRWTSAF
TGTGCCAGCAGCTTAAGGTGGACCTCCGCCTTT
>TRBV30|-|few|TRBJ2-2
CAWSLGGELFF
TGTGCCTGGAGTTTGGGGGGGGAGCTGTTTTTT
>TRBV2|-|-|TRBJ2-1
CASSEVTSLVDNEQFF
TGTGCCAGCAGTGAAGTCACTAGCCTTGTGGACAATGAGCAGTTCTTC
>TRBV14|-|-|TRBJ1-5
CASSQIGQLSNQPQHF
TGTGCCAGCAGCCAAATCGGACAGCTTAGCAATCAGCCCCAGCATTTT
>TRBV6-1|-|-|TRBJ2-1
CASSEVWGVRFF
TGTGCCAGCAGTGAAGTATGGGGGGTTCGGTTCTTC
>TRBV27|TRBD2|-|TRBJ2-7
CASSPSGTYEQYF
TGTGCCAGCAGTCCTAGCGGTACCTACGAGCAGTACTTC
>TRBV28|-|-|TRBJ2-1
CASSSLLGTSYNEQFF
TGTGCCAGCAGCTCACTTTTAGGGACCTCCTACAATGAGCAGTTCTTC